This is a list of T cell receptor beta chains from one sample in a study of blood T cells in healthy people across ages. TCRdb used MiXCR to reprocess the 5' RACE reads, holding one entry per CDR3 protein. The sample contains roughly 1.4 million distinct CDR3 sequences, roughly 64% of which appear only once. The sample was blood. These TCRs come from a man younger than 30 in good health. Each CDR3 is given with its conserved first and last residue. D genes are given only for firm matches. Part of the rows lack a size; the others show once, few, many or a class for expanded clones.

few	TRBJ1-5	TRBV3-1	.	CASSRSGGDQPQHF	TGTGCCAGCAGCCGATCGGGAGGGGATCAGCCCCAGCATTTT
.	TRBJ2-3	TRBV12-3/TRBV12-4	.	CASSSPPLDTQYF	TGTGCCAGCAGTTCCCCCCCCTTGGATACGCAGTATTTT
few	TRBJ2-1	TRBV29-1	TRBD1	CSVSPRQGVYNEQFF	TGCAGCGTATCCCCGAGACAGGGGGTTTACAATGAGCAGTTCTTC
.	TRBJ2-7	TRBV30	TRBD1	CAWSPGQGSEQYF	TGTGCCTGGAGTCCGGGACAGGGCTCCGAGCAGTACTTC
.	TRBJ2-5	TRBV10-3	.	CAIKDADRRQETQYF	TGTGCCATCAAAGATGCGGACAGACGCCAAGAGACCCAGTACTTC
.	TRBJ2-5	TRBV18	TRBD1	CASSPQGTGVLETQYF	TGTGCCAGCTCACCTCAAGGGACAGGCGTCTTAGAGACCCAGTACTTC
.	TRBJ2-2	TRBV11-2	TRBD1	CASTQDRVAGELFF	TGTGCCAGCACTCAGGACAGGGTGGCCGGGGAGCTGTTTTTT
.	TRBJ2-3	TRBV12-3/TRBV12-4	.	CASSFIASDTQYF	TGTGCCAGCAGTTTTATTGCCTCAGATACGCAGTATTTT
.	TRBJ2-1	TRBV29-1	.	CSSRPLGVNEQFF	TGCAGCTCGAGACCGCTGGGGGTAAATGAGCAGTTCTTC
.	TRBJ1-1	TRBV12-3/TRBV12-4	.	CASSLGGFTEAFF	TGTGCCAGCAGTTTGGGGGGATTCACTGAAGCTTTCTTT
few	TRBJ2-3	TRBV12-3/TRBV12-4	.	CASSSGRTQYF	TGTGCCAGCAGTTCCGGGCGTACGCAGTATTTT
.	TRBJ2-1	TRBV29-1	.	CSVEWPRSLGGEQFF	TGCAGCGTTGAATGGCCCAGGTCCCTAGGAGGCGAGCAGTTCTTC
.	TRBJ1-5	TRBV27	.	CASSSTETNQPQHF	TGTGCCAGCAGCTCGACAGAAACTAATCAGCCCCAGCATTTT
.	TRBJ2-3	TRBV7-2	.	CASSPGHASTDTQYF	TGTGCCAGCAGCCCAGGACACGCTAGCACAGATACGCAGTATTTT
.	TRBJ2-5	TRBV20-1	.	CSARVGLSRVGGTQYF	TGCAGTGCTAGAGTTGGCTTGTCTAGGGTGGGGGGGACCCAGTACTTC
few	TRBJ1-2	TRBV7-9	.	CASRDTGHDYGYTF	TGTGCCAGCCGGGACACCGGGCATGACTATGGCTACACCTTC
.	TRBJ1-4	TRBV28	.	CASSPGWEKLFF	TGTGCCAGCAGTCCCGGCTGGGAAAAACTGTTTTTT
.	TRBJ2-1	TRBV20-1	TRBD1	CSAQTGGNEQFF	TGCAGTGCTCAGACAGGGGGGAATGAGCAGTTCTTC
.	TRBJ2-5	TRBV4-1	.	CASSQAAPGRQETQYF	TGCGCCAGCAGCCAAGCGGCCCCAGGGCGACAAGAGACCCAGTACTTC
.	TRBJ2-5	TRBV2	TRBD1	CASSEVTGTGDGETQYF	TGTGCCAGCAGTGAAGTTACCGGGACAGGGGATGGCGAGACCCAGTACTTC
.	TRBJ2-7	TRBV7-2	.	CASSYSDRSSYEQYF	TGTGCCAGCAGCTACTCGGACAGAAGCTCCTACGAGCAGTACTTC
.	TRBJ2-1	TRBV27	TRBD2	CASSLQHAGGHHNEQFF	TGTGCCAGCAGTTTACAACATGCGGGGGGGCATCACAATGAGCAGTTCTTC
few	TRBJ2-1	TRBV5-1	TRBD2	CASTRLTSGSGDEQFF	TGCGCCAGCACCCGTCTCACTAGCGGGAGCGGCGATGAGCAGTTCTTC
.	TRBJ2-7	TRBV7-2	.	CASSSRTTLGEQYF	TGTGCCAGCAGCTCGAGGACTACCCTGGGCGAGCAGTACTTC
.	TRBJ1-5	TRBV30	.	CAWSGTDSNQPQHF	TGTGCCTGGAGTGGGACGGATAGCAATCAGCCCCAGCATTTT
.	TRBJ1-2	TRBV29-1	.	CSVPGREDTF	TGCAGCGTACCAGGACGGGAAGACACCTTC
.	TRBJ2-7	TRBV4-2	TRBD2	CASSAGVAGAYEQYF	TGTGCCAGCAGCGCAGGAGTAGCGGGAGCCTACGAGCAGTACTTC
few	TRBJ2-5	TRBV12-3/TRBV12-4	.	CASSPPRAQETQYF	TGTGCCAGCAGTCCCCCGCGGGCGCAAGAGACCCAGTACTTC
.	TRBJ2-7	TRBV20-1	TRBD2	CSAAGTSGRGTYEQYF	TGCAGTGCGGCCGGGACTAGCGGGAGAGGAACCTACGAGCAGTACTTC
few	TRBJ2-7	TRBV27	TRBD1	CASNKDRDAEQYF	TGTGCCAGCAATAAGGACAGGGATGCCGAGCAGTACTTC
few	TRBJ2-4	TRBV20-1	.	CSASDVSMAKNIQYF	TGCAGTGCCTCCGACGTGTCGATGGCCAAAAACATTCAGTACTTC
.	TRBJ1-1	TRBV29-1	.	CSGTRRDKLTEAFF	TGCAGCGGAACTCGACGGGACAAGCTGACTGAAGCTTTCTTT
.	TRBJ1-1	TRBV5-1	TRBD1	CASSLPGQGDEAFF	TGCGCCAGCAGCTTACCGGGACAGGGAGATGAAGCTTTCTTT
.	TRBJ1-1	TRBV27	.	CASSLKELNTEAFF	TGTGCCAGCAGTTTAAAGGAACTGAACACTGAAGCTTTCTTT
.	TRBJ1-2	TRBV28	.	CASSQNRDPHGYTF	TGTGCCAGCAGTCAGAACAGGGACCCCCATGGCTACACCTTC
.	TRBJ1-4	TRBV4-2	TRBD1	CASSLPTGGSEKLFF	TGTGCCAGCAGCCTCCCGACAGGGGGGAGTGAAAAACTGTTTTTT
once	TRBJ1-1	TRBV6-2/TRBV6-3	.	CASSYPRENTEAFF	TGTGCCAGCAGTTACCCAAGGGAGAACACTGAAGCTTTCTTT
.	TRBJ2-1	TRBV4-1	TRBD2	CASSQRPTGGRAGEQFF	TGCGCCAGCAGCCAACGGCCCACTGGCGGGAGGGCCGGTGAGCAGTTCTTC
few	TRBJ1-6	TRBV4-1	.	CASSQEEGWASPLHF	TGCGCCAGCAGCCAAGAAGAGGGCTGGGCGTCACCCCTCCACTTT
.	TRBJ2-5	TRBV27	.	CASSSPDETQYF	TGTGCCAGCAGTTCCCCCGACGAGACCCAGTACTTC
.	TRBJ1-6	TRBV27	.	CASRLHGVNSPLHF	TGTGCCAGCAGGCTCCACGGGGTGAATTCACCCCTCCACTTT